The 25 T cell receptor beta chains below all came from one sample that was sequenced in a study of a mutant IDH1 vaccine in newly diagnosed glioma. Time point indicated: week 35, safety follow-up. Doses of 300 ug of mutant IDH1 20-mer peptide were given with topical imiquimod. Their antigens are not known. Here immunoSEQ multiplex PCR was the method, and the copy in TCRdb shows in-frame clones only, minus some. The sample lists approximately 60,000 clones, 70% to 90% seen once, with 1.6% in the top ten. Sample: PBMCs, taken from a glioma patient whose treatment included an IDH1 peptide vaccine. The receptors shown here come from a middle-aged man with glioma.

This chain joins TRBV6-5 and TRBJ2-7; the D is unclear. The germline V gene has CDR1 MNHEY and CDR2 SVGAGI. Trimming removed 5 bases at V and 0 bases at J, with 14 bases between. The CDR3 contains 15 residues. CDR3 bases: TGTGCCAGCAGTCTCCGGGTGGTGGACTCCTACGAGCAGTACTTC. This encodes CASSLRVVDSYEQYF.

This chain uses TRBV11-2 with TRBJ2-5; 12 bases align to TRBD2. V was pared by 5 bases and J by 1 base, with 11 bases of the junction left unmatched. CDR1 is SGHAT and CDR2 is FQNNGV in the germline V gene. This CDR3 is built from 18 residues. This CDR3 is CASSPRLAGELRQETQYF. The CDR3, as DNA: TGTGCCAGCAGCCCTAGACTAGCGGGAGAGCTACGCCAAGAGACCCAGTACTTC.

The CDR3 is CASSDTIIRTGDYGYTF. In DNA, the CDR3 is TGTGCCAGCAGTGACACTATTATCCGGACAGGGGACTATGGCTACACCTTC. The chain has TRBV6-1 and TRBJ1-2, with 9 bases aligning to TRBD1. This CDR3 spans 17 amino acids. Germline trimming cut 3 bases from V and 3 bases from J; bases unmatched to any gene: 11. The germline CDR1 and CDR2 sequences are MNHNS and SASEGT.

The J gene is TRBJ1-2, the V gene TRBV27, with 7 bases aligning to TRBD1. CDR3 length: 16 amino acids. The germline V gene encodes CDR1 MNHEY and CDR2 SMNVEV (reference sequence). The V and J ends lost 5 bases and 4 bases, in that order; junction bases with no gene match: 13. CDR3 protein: CASSPKRQGGIYGYTF. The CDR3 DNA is TGTGCCAGCAGTCCCAAAAGACAGGGTGGAATCTATGGCTACACCTTC.

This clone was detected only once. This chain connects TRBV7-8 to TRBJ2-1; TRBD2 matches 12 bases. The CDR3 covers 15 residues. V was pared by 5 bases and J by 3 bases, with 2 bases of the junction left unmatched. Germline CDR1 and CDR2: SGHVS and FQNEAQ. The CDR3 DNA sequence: TGTGCCAGCAGCCTGGGACTAGCGGGCTACAATGAGCAGTTCTTC. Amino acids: CASSLGLAGYNEQFF.

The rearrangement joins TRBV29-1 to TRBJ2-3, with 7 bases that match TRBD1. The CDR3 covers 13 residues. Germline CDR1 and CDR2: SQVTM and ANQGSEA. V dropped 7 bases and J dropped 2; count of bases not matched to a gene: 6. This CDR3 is CSGTGVATDTQYF. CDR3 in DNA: TGCAGCGGCACAGGGGTCGCCACAGATACGCAGTATTTT.

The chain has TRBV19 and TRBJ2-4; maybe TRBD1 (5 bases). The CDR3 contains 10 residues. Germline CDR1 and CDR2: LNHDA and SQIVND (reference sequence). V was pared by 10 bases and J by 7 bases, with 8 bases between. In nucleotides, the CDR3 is TGTGCCACAGGGTATAACATTCAGTACTTC. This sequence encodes CATGYNIQYF. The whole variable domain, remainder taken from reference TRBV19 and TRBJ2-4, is DGGITQSPKYLFRKEGQNVTLSCEQNLNHDAMYWYRQDPGQGLRLIYYSQIVNDFQKGDIAEGYSVSREKKESFPLTVTSAQKNPTAFYLCATGYNIQYFGAGTRLSVL.

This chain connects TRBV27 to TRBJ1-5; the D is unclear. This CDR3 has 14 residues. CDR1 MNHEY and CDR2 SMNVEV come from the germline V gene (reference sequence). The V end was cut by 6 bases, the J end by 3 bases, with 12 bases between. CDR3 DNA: TGTGCCAGCAGCCACGGGAGCTCCAATCAGCCCCAGCATTTT. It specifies CASSHGSSNQPQHF.

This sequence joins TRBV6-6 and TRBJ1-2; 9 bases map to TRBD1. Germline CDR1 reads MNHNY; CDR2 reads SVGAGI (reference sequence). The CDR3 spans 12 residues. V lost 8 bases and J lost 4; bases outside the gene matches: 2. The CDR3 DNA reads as TGTGCCAGCCAGGGACAGGGCTATGGCTACACCTTC. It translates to CASQGQGYGYTF.

CDR3 protein: CASSFPLRTLQETQYF. The CDR3 DNA is TGTGCCAGCAGCTTTCCCCTCCGGACACTTCAAGAGACCCAGTACTTC. The chain joins TRBV7-2 to TRBJ2-5; maybe TRBD1 (5 bases). Trimming took off 3 bases at V and 2 bases at J, with 16 bases between the two ends. There are 16 residues in the CDR3. Germline CDR1 reads SGHTA; CDR2 reads FQGNSA.

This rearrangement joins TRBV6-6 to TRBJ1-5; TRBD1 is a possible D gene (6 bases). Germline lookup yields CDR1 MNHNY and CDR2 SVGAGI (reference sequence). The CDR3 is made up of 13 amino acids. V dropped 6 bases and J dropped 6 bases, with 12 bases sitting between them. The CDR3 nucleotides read TGTGCCAGCAGGGGGGGGGCTGGTCAGCCCCAGCATTTT. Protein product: CASRGGAGQPQHF.

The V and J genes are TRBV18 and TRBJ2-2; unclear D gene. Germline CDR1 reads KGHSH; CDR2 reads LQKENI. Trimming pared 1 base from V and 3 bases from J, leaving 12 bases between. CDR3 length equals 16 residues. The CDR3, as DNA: TGTGCCAGCTCACCACAGGGTTCCACGGACACCGGGGAGCTGTTTTTT. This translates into CASSPQGSTDTGELFF.

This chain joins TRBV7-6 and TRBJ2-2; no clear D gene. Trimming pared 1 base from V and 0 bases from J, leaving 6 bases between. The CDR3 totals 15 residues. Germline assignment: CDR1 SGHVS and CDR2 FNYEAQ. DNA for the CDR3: TGTGCCAGCAGCTTAGGGGCGGCGAACACCGGGGAGCTGTTTTTT. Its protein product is CASSLGAANTGELFF. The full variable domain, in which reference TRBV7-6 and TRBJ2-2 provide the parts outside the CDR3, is GAGVSQSPRYKVTKRGQDVALRCDPISGHVSLYWYRQALGQGPEFLTYFNYEAQQDKSGLPNDRFSAERPEGSISTLTIQRTEQRDSAMYRCASSLGAANTGELFFGEGSRLTVL.

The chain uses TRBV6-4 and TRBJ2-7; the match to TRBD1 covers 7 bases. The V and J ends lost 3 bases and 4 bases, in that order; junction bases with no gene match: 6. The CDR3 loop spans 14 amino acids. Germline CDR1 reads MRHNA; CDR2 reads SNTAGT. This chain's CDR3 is CASSEGAGGYEQYF. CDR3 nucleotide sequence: TGTGCCAGCAGTGAAGGGGCAGGGGGATACGAGCAGTACTTC.

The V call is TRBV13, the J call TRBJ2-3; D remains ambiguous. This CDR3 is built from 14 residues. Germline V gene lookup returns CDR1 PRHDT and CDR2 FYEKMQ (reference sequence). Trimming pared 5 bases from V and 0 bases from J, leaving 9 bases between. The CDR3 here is CASSRYSSTDTQYF. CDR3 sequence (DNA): TGTGCCAGCAGCAGATATTCTAGCACAGATACGCAGTATTTT.

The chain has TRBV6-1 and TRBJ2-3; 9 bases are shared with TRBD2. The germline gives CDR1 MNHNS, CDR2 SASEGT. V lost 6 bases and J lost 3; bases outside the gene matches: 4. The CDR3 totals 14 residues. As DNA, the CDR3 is TGTGCCAGCAGCCCCACTAGCGGGACAGATACGCAGTATTTT. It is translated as CASSPTSGTDTQYF.

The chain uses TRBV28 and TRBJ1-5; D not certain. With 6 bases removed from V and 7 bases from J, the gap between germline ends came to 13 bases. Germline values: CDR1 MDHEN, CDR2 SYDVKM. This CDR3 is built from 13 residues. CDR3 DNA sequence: TGTGCCAGCAGAAAGGCTACGACACAGCCCCAGCATTTT. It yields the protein CASRKATTQPQHF.

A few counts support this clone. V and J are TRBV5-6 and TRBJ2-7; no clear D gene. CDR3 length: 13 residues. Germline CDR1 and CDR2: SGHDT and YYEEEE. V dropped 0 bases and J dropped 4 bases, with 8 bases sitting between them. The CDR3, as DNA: TGTGCCAGCAGCTTGGGGACCGAATACGAGCAGTACTTC. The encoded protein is CASSLGTEYEQYF.

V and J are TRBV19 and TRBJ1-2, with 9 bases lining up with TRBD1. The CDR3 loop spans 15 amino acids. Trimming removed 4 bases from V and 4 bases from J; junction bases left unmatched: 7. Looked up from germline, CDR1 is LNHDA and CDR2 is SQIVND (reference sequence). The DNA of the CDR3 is TGTGCCAGTAGTAGGGGGGACAGGGACGCCTATGGCTACACCTTC. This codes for CASSRGDRDAYGYTF.

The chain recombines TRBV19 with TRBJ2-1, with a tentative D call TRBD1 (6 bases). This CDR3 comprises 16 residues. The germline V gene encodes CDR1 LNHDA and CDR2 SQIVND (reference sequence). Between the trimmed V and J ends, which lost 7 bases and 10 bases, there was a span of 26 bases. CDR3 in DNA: TGTGCCAGTACCCTCACCGGGACAATATCGTCAGGGGAGCAGTTCTTC. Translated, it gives CASTLTGTISSGEQFF.

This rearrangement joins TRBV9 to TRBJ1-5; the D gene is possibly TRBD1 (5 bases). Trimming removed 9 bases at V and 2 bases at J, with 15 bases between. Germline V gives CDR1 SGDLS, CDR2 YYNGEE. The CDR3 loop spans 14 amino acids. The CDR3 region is CAILLGVGNQPQHF. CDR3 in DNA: TGTGCCATCCTCCTAGGGGTGGGCAATCAGCCCCAGCATTTT.

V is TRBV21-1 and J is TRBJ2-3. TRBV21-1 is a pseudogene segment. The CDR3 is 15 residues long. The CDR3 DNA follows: TGTGCCAGCAGCAAATGGGGAAGGGACACAGATACGCAGTATTTT. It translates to CASSKWGRDTDTQYF.

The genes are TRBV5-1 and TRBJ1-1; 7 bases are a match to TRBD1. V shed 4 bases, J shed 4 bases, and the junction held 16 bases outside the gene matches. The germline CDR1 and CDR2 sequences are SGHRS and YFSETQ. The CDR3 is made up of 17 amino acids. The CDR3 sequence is CASSPRQGVYGSTEAFF. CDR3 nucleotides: TGCGCCAGCAGCCCCCGACAGGGAGTTTATGGGAGCACTGAAGCTTTCTTT. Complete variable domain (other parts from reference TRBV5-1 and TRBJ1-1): KAGVTQTPRYLIKTRGQQVTLSCSPISGHRSVSWYQQTPGQGLQFLFEYFSETQRNKGNFPGRFSGRQFSNSRSEMNVSTLELGDSALYLCASSPRQGVYGSTEAFFGQGTRLTVV.

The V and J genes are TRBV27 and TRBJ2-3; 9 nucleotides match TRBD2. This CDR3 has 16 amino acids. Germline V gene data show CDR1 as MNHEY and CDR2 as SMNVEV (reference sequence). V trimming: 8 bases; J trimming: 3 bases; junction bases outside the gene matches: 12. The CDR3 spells CASRIRRLAGTDTQYF. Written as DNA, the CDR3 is TGTGCCAGCCGCATCCGGAGGCTAGCGGGAACAGATACGCAGTATTTT.

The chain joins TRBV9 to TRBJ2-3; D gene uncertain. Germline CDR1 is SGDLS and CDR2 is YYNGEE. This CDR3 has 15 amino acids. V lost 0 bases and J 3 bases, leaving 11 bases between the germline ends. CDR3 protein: CASSVGLEMTDTQYF. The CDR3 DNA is TGTGCCAGCAGCGTAGGGTTAGAGATGACAGATACGCAGTATTTT.